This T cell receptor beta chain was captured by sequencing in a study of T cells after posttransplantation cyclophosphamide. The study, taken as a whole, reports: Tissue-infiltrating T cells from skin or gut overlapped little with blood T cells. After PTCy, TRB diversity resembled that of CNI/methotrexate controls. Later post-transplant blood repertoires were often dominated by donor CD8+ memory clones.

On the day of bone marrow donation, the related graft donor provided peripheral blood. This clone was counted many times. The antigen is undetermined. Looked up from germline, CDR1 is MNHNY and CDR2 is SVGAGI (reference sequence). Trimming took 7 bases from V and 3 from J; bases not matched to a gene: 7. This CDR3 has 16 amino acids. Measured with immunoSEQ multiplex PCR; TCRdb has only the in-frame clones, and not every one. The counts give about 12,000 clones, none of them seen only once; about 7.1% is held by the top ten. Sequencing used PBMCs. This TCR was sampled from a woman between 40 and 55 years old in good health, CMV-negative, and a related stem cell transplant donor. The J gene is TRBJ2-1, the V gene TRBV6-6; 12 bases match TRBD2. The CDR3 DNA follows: TGTGCCAGCAAGGGAGGACTAGCGGGAAACTACAATGAGCAGTTCTTC. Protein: CASKGGLAGNYNEQFF.